The entry that follows covers one TCR beta chain sequence. No cognate antigen has been identified for it. One junction end does not reproduce the germline sequence, and a read error may be involved. Inclusive of the bounding cysteine and phenylalanine, the CDR3 is 15 residues long. Solely the CDR3 DNA is kept, with 45 bases framed from the first base. Looking up the germline V gene (reference sequence) yields CDR1 LNHNV and CDR2 YYDKDF. Library creation used 5' RACE. The instrument given in TCRdb is Illumina Genome Analyzer IIx. The RNA-based TCR cDNA libraries were made using a previously described protocol that was modified in several ways. To prevent cross-contamination, barcodes specific to each sample were added to both ends of every TCR cDNA library during cDNA synthesis and amplification. Regarding the original processing steps: Between about 95,000 and nearly 550,000 clonotypes were identified per individual, with about 2 to 4 million CDR3-containing reads per library. Reads with improper barcode index combinations were discarded, and clonesets were then built for each library with the MiTCR software. While assembling CDR3 clonotypes, MiTCR filtered or rescued low-quality reads and corrected PCR and sequencing errors. Artificial out-of-frame clonotypes were removed by being mapped to in-frame sequences, with one indel in the CDR3 allowed. Similarity in V and J gene usage between donors was calculated as the Jensen-Shannon divergence divided by the mean entropy. TCRdb itself trimmed the public reads at Q25 with fastp, ran MiXCR and retained productive beta chains. CDR3 protein sequences are deduplicated, and each keeps its most common genes and DNA. The V and J calls, along with clone size, are taken from TCRdb and not from the paper's own processing. The sample table shows roughly 380,000 distinct CDR3 sequences, and about 28% are seen once. The ten largest clones capture around 5.6% of the sample.

The donors were six healthy women who made up three monozygous twin pairs. Each of the three twin pairs had been raised together, and the twins in each pair were thought likely to have encountered the same infectious agents and vaccines. TCR cDNA libraries were prepared from RNA that was isolated from peripheral blood mononuclear cells. The record originates from a study of identical twins' blood T cells (dated by TCRdb to the early 2010s). Some background on the complete study: Around 50 million Illumina reads were obtained across 12 libraries, of which six were alpha-chain libraries and six were beta-chain libraries. TCR alpha and beta chain repertoires of three pairs of monozygous twins were compared using next-generation sequencing to assess genetic influence on repertoire formation.

Overall study outcomes, separate from this receptor: Independent studies were stated to be required to validate the proposed role of the TCRalpha J segment in MHC recognition during thymic selection. Because the twins were reared together, environmental influences could not be ruled out as the explanation for twin similarity. The number of CDR3 clonotypes shared between two donors was mainly determined by the product of the cloneset sizes of the two donors, and no clear deviation from this trend was shown by twins. V gene usage was reported to be markedly more similar within twin pairs than between unrelated donors, even among non-selected out-of-frame TCRbeta clonotypes. Among the most abundant TCRbeta clonotypes, each donor shared more CDR3 sequences with her twin than with unrelated donors.

The clonotype comes from a woman aged 18 to 55 in good health. The sequencing input was PBMCs. Here the chain combines TRBV15 and TRBJ1-1; tentative D gene TRBD1, with 5 bases matching. The DNA is as follows: TGTGCCACCGGCAGAGGTTCGAGCGGGGGCACTGAAGCTTTCTTT. Its translation reads: CATGRGSSGGTEAFF.